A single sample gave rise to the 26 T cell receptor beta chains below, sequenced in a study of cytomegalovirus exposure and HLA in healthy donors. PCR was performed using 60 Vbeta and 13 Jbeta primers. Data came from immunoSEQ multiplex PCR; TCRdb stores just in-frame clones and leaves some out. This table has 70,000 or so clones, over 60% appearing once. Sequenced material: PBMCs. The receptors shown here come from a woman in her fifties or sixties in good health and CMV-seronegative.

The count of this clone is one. DNA for the CDR3: TGTGCCAGCAGTACTAGTCAGAGCCCCCAAGAGACCCAGTACTTC. Translating gives CASSTSQSPQETQYF. The genes are TRBV25-1 and TRBJ2-5; possible D gene TRBD2, 5 bases. CDR3 length: 15 amino acids. Trimming left V 5 bases short and J 1 base short, with 14 bases between. Germline CDR1 and CDR2: MGHDK and SYGVNS. The complete variable domain, with remaining parts taken from reference TRBV25-1 and TRBJ2-5, reads EADIYQTPRYLVIGTGKKITLECSQTMGHDKMYWYQQDPGMELHLIHYSYGVNSTEKGDLSSESTVSRIRTEHFPLTLESARPSHTSQYLCASSTSQSPQETQYFGPGTRLLVL.

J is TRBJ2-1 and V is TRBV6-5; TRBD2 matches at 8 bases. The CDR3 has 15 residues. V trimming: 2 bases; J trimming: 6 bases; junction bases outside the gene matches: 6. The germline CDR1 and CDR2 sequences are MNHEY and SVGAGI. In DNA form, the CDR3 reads TGTGCCAGCAGTTACGAGGTAGCGGGAACCAATGAGCAGTTCTTC. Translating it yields CASSYEVAGTNEQFF.

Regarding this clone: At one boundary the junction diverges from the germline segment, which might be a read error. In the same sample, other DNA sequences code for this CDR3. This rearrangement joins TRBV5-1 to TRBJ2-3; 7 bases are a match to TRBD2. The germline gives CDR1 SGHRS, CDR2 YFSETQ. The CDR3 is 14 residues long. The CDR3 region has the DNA TGCGCTAGCAGCTTGGCTAGGACTAGTGATACGCAGTATTTT. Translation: CASSLARTSDTQYF.

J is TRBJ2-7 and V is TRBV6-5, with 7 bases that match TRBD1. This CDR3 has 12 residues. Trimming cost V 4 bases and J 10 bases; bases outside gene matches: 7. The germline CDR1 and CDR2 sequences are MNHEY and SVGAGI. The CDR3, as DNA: TGTGCCAGCAGTTCGCCACAGGGGCGACAGTACTTC. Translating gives CASSSPQGRQYF.

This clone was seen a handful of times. CDR3 in amino acids: CASSQDLGELYEQYF. The CDR3 bases are TGCGCCAGCAGCCAAGATCTAGGCGAGTTATACGAGCAGTACTTC. The chain links TRBV4-3 to TRBJ2-7; D is undetermined. V was pared by 0 bases and J by 4 bases, with 13 bases between. This CDR3 has 15 amino acids. Germline V lookup: CDR1 LGHNA, CDR2 YSLEER.

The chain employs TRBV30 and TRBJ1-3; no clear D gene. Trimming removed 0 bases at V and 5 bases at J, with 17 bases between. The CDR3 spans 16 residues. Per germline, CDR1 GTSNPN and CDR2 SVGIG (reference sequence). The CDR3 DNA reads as TGTGCCTGGAGTGTACCCCTCGGCCGGAGGAGAAACACCATATATTTT. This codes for CAWSVPLGRRRNTIYF.

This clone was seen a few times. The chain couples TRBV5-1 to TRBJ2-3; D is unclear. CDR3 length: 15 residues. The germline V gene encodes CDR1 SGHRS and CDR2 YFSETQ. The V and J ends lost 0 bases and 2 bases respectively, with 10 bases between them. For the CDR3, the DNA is TGCGCCAGCAGCTTGGGTACTATAACCACAGATACGCAGTATTTT. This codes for CASSLGTITTDTQYF.

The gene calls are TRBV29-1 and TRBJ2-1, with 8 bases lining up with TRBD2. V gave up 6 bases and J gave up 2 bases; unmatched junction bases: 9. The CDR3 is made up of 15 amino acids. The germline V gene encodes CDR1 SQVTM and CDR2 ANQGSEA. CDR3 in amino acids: CSVTNIAGTYNEQFF. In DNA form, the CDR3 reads TGCAGCGTCACGAATATAGCGGGAACCTACAATGAGCAGTTCTTC.

The CDR3 coding sequence is TGTGCCAGCAGCTTACGGGGTGGAAACACCATATATTTT. Its protein product is CASSLRGGNTIYF. The rearrangement joins TRBV5-4 to TRBJ1-3; D is uncertain. Trimming left V 2 bases short and J 3 bases short, with 6 bases between. Per the germline V gene, CDR1 is SGHNT and CDR2 is YYREEE (reference sequence). This CDR3 has 13 residues.

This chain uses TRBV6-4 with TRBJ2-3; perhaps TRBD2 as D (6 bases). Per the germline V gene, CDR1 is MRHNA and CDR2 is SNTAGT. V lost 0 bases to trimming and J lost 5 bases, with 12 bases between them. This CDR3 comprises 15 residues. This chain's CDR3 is CASSDSGRERDTQYF. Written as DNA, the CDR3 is TGTGCCAGCAGTGACTCAGGACGGGAGAGAGATACGCAGTATTTT.

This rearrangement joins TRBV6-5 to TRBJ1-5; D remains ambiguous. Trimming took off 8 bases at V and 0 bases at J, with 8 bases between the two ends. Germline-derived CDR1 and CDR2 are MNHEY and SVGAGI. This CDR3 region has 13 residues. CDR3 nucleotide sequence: TGTGCCAGCCGAACCGGTAGCAATCAGCCCCAGCATTTT. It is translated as CASRTGSNQPQHF.

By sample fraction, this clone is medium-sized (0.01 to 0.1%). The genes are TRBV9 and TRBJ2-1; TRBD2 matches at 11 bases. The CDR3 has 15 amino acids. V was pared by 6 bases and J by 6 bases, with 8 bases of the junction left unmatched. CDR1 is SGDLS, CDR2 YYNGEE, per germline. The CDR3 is CASTQLAGAINEQFF. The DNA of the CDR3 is TGTGCCAGCACACAACTAGCGGGAGCAATCAATGAGCAGTTCTTC.

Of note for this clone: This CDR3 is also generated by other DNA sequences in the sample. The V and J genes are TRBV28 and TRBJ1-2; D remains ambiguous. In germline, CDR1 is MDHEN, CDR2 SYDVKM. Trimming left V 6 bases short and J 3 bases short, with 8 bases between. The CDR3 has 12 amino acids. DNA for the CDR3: TGTGCCAGCAGCCTCCGGGACTATGGCTACACCTTC. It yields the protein CASSLRDYGYTF.

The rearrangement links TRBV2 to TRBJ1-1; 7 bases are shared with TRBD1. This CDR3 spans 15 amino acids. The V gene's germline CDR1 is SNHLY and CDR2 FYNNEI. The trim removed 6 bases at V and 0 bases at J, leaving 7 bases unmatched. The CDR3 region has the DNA TGTGCCAGCAGGAGGCCGGGACAGATGAACACTGAAGCTTTCTTT. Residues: CASRRPGQMNTEAFF. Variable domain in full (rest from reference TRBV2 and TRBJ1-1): EPEVTQTPSHQVTQMGQEVILRCVPISNHLYFYWYRQILGQKVEFLVSFYNNEISEKSEIFDDQFSVERPDGSNFTLKIRSTKLEDSAMYFCASRRPGQMNTEAFFGQGTRLTVV.

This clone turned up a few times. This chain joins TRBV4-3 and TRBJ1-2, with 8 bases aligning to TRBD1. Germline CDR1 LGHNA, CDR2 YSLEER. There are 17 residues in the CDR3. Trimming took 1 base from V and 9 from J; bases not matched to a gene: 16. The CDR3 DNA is TGCGCCAGCAGCCAAGGACCCCTGGGGGTCAGGGGGCGAAGCTACACCTTC. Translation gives CASSQGPLGVRGRSYTF.

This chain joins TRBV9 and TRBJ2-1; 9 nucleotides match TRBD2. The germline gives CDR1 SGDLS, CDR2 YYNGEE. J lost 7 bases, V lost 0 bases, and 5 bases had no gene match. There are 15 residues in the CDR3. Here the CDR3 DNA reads TGTGCCAGCAGCGTAGTAGCGGGAGTATGGAATGAGCAGTTCTTC. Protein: CASSVVAGVWNEQFF.

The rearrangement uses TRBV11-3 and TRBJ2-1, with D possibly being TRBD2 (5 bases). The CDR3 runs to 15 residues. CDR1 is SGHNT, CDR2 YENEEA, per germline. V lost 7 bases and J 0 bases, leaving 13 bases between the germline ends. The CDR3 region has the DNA TGTGCCAGCAACAAGCGGCAGAGCTCCTACAATGAGCAGTTCTTC. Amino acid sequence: CASNKRQSSYNEQFF.

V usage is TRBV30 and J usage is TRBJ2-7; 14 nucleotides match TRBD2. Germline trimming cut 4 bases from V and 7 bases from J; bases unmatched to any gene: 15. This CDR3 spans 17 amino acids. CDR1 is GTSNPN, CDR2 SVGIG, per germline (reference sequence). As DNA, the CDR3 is TGTGCCTGGACCCGTGGGACTAGCGGGAGCGTTCTACGAGAGCAGTACTTC. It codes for CAWTRGTSGSVLREQYF. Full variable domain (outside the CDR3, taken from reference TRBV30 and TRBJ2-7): SQTIHQWPATLVQPVGSPLSLECTVEGTSNPNLYWYRQAAGRGLQLLFYSVGIGQISSEVPQNLSASRPQDRQFILSSKKLLLSDSGFYLCAWTRGTSGSVLREQYFGPGTRLTVT.

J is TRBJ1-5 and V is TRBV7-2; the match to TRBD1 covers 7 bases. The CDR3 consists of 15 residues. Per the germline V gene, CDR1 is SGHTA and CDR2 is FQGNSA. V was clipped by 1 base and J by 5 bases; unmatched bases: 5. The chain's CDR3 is CASSLGWDSYQPQHF. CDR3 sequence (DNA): TGTGCCAGCAGCTTAGGGTGGGACAGCTATCAGCCCCAGCATTTT. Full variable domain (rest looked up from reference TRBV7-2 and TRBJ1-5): GAGVSQSPSNKVTEKGKDVELRCDPISGHTALYWYRQSLGQGLEFLIYFQGNSAPDKSGLPSDRFSAERTGGSVSTLTIQRTQQEDSAVYLCASSLGWDSYQPQHFGDGTRLSIL.

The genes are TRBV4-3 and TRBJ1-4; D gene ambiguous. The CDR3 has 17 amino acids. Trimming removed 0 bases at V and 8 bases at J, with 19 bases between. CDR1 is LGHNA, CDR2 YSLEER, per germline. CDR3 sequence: CASSQESSDRGKEKLFF. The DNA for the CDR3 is TGCGCCAGCAGCCAAGAGTCGTCAGACCGGGGAAAGGAAAAACTGTTTTTT.

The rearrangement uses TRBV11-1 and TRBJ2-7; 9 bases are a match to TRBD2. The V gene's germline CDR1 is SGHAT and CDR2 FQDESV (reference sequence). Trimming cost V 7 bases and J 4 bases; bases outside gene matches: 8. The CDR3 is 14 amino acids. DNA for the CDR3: TGTGCCAGCAAGAATAGCGGGAGTCGATACGAGCAGTACTTC. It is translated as CASKNSGSRYEQYF.

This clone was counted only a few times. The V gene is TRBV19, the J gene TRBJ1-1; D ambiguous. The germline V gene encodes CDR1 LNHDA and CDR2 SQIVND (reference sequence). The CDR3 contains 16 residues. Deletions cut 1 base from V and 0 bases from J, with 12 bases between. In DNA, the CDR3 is TGTGCCAGTAGTATAGTTCGGAACAGTGTGAACACTGAAGCTTTCTTT. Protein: CASSIVRNSVNTEAFF. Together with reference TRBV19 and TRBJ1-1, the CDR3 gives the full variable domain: DGGITQSPKYLFRKEGQNVTLSCEQNLNHDAMYWYRQDPGQGLRLIYYSQIVNDFQKGDIAEGYSVSREKKESFPLTVTSAQKNPTAFYLCASSIVRNSVNTEAFFGQGTRLTVV.

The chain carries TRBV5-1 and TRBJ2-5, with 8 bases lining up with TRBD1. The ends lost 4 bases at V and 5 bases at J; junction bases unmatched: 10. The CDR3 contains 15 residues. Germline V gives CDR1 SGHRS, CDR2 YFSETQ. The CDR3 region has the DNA TGCGCCAGCAGCCCGTCACAGGGGGGTCTGGAGACCCAGTACTTC. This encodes CASSPSQGGLETQYF.

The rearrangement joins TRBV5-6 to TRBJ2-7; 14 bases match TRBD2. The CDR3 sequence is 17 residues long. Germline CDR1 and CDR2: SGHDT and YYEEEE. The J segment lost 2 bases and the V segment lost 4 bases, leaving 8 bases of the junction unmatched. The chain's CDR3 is CASSRGLAGATPYEQYF. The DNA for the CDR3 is TGTGCCAGCAGCCGGGGACTAGCGGGAGCGACCCCCTACGAGCAGTACTTC.

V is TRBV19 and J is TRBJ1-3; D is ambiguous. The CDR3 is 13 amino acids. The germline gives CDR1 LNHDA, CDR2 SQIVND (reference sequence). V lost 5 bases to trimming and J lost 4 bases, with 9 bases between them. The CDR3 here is CASSSGFGNTIYF. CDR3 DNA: TGTGCCAGTAGTTCGGGGTTCGGAAACACCATATATTTT.

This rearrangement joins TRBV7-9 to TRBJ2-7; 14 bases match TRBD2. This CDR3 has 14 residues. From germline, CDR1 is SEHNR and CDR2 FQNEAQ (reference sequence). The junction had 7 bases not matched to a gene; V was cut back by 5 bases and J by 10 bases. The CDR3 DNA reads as TGTGCCAGCAGCCCGGGGACTAGCGGGAGTCGTCAGTACTTC. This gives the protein CASSPGTSGSRQYF.